Presented here are 8 T cell receptor beta chains from one specimen sequenced in a study of blood T cell repertoires in COVID-19. The data were produced by immunoSEQ multiplex PCR, yet TCRdb's version contains in-frame clones alone and is incomplete. Of fewer than 200,000 clones in the sample, approximately 92% were seen once. The sample taken for sequencing was peripheral blood. The receptors stem from a woman aged 45-59 years with acute or convalescent COVID-19.

The chain has TRBV28 and TRBJ2-1; tentative D call: TRBD1 (7 bases). This CDR3 contains 15 residues. Trimming stripped 7 bases from V and 5 bases from J, with 18 bases between. In germline, CDR1 is MDHEN, CDR2 SYDVKM. The CDR3 nucleotides read TGTGCCAGCACCTATTCCAGGGGGGCAGACAATGAGCAGTTCTTC. Its protein product is CASTYSRGADNEQFF.

The chain is built from TRBV4-3 and TRBJ1-1, with a tentative D call TRBD1 (5 bases). V lost 3 bases, J lost 5 bases, and 13 bases lay in between. Germline V CDR1 and CDR2: LGHNA, YSLEER. CDR3 length: 14 residues. The CDR3 DNA reads TGCGCCAGCAGCCACAGCTCAGGGCGAACTGAAGCTTTCTTT. It is translated as CASSHSSGRTEAFF.

The rearrangement uses TRBV9 and TRBJ2-7; 8 bases line up with TRBD1. Unmatched junction bases numbered 9, after V lost 4 bases and J lost 3 bases. The CDR3 is made up of 15 amino acids. Germline-derived CDR1 and CDR2 are SGDLS and YYNGEE. CDR3 DNA: TGTGCCAGCAGCACACAGGGGGAAAGCCGCTACGAGCAGTACTTC. The encoded protein is CASSTQGESRYEQYF.

This sequence joins TRBV6-5 and TRBJ2-5; D may be TRBD2 (5 bases). Between the trimmed V and J ends, which lost 0 bases and 1 base, there was a span of 9 bases. The CDR3 is 15 residues long. From germline, CDR1 is MNHEY and CDR2 SVGAGI. In nucleotides, the CDR3 is TGTGCCAGCAGTTACTCGAGGGCGGTCCAAGAGACCCAGTACTTC. Protein sequence: CASSYSRAVQETQYF.

This clone was seen a single time. The rearrangement uses TRBV27 and TRBJ1-1; 9 bases match TRBD1. The J segment lost 0 bases and the V segment lost 3 bases, leaving 5 bases of the junction unmatched. This CDR3 spans 16 amino acids. Germline V gene sequence: CDR1 MNHEY, CDR2 SMNVEV (reference sequence). The CDR3 coding sequence is TGTGCCAGCAGTTTGGACAGGGGAAGCATGAACACTGAAGCTTTCTTT. Encoded protein: CASSLDRGSMNTEAFF.

The V and J genes are TRBV14 and TRBJ1-5; possibly TRBD1 for D (6 bases). V dropped 2 bases and J dropped 6 bases, with 14 bases sitting between them. Germline V gene data show CDR1 as SGHDN and CDR2 as FVKESK. CDR3 length: 15 amino acids. CDR3 region: CASSQRGNWSQPQHF. The CDR3 bases are TGTGCCAGCAGCCAAAGGGGGAACTGGAGTCAGCCCCAGCATTTT.

This chain joins TRBV11-3 and TRBJ2-1; tentative D call: TRBD2 (6 bases). Germline lookup yields CDR1 SGHNT and CDR2 YENEEA. This CDR3 spans 16 amino acids. With 2 bases removed from V and 0 bases from J, the gap between germline ends came to 11 bases. This CDR3 reads CASSLTSSSSYNEQFF. The CDR3 DNA is TGTGCCAGCAGCTTAACTAGCTCTAGCTCCTACAATGAGCAGTTCTTC.

The chain combines TRBV10-3 with TRBJ1-2; D gene uncertain. The germline V gene encodes CDR1 ENHRY and CDR2 SYGVKD. V dropped 5 bases and J dropped 6 bases, with 13 bases sitting between them. The CDR3 has 13 residues. The CDR3 here is CAISPLVRDGYTF. As DNA, the CDR3 is TGTGCCATCAGTCCTTTGGTTCGGGATGGCTACACCTTC.